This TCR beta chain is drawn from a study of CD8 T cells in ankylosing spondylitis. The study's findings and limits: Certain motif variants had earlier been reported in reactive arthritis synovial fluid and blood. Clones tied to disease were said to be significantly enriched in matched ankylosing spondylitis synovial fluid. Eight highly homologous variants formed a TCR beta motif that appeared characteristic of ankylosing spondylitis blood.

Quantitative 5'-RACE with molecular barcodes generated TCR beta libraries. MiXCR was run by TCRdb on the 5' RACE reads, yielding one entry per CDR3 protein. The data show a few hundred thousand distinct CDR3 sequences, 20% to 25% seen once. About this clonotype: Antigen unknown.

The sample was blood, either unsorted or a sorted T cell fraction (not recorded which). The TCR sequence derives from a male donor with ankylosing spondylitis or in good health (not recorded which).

This CDR3 reads CASSPEGTGSSYNEQFF. CDR3 coding DNA: TGTGCCAGCTCACCTGAAGGGACAGGGAGCTCCTACAATGAGCAGTTCTTC. J is TRBJ2-1 and V is TRBV18; 9 nucleotides align to TRBD1. After removal of 3 bases from V and 0 bases from J, the junction contained 6 bases not matched to a gene. The CDR3 length is 17 residues. Per germline, CDR1 KGHSH and CDR2 LQKENI.